These T cell receptor beta chains were read from a single sample in a study of T cells after yellow fever vaccination. TCRdb recomputed calls from the 5' RACE reads with MiXCR, one row per CDR3 protein. This table has 450,000 to 600,000 distinct CDR3 sequences, around 17% appearing once. This material consisted of PBMCs, taken about 5 days after the first yellow fever vaccination. The origin of the receptors is a man between 18 and 29 years old who received the YFV17D yellow fever vaccine. CDR3s include the opening cysteine and the closing phenylalanine or tryptophan. The D gene is left open where the match is weak. Clone size, where shown, is once, few, many, or a class for clones that have expanded.

j_call	clone_size	v_call	d_call	cdr3_length	cdr3_aa	cdr3_nt
TRBJ2-3	-	TRBV11-2	-	14	CASRLGQSPDTQYF	TGTGCCAGTAGACTGGGACAAAGCCCAGATACGCAGTATTTT
TRBJ2-1	-	TRBV15	TRBD1	15	CATKEDRLSYNEQFF	TGTGCCACCAAAGAGGACAGGTTATCCTACAATGAGCAGTTCTTC
TRBJ2-2	few	TRBV28	-	18	CASSSFPPTATNTGELFF	TGTGCCAGCAGTTCCTTCCCGCCGACAGCCACGAACACCGGGGAGCTGTTTTTT
TRBJ1-2	-	TRBV6-6	-	12	CASTRQAGGYTF	TGTGCCAGCACCCGACAGGCGGGCGGCTACACCTTC
TRBJ1-6	many	TRBV7-2	TRBD1	16	CASSYRTGFYNSPLHF	TGTGCCAGCAGCTATCGGACAGGGTTTTATAATTCACCCCTCCACTTT
TRBJ2-2	-	TRBV6-1	-	13	CASSTQGLGELFF	TGTGCCAGCAGTACCCAGGGGCTTGGGGAGCTGTTTTTT
TRBJ1-3	many	TRBV12-3/TRBV12-4	-	17	CASSLGGHLFSGNTIYF	TGTGCCAGCAGTTTAGGGGGTCACCTGTTCTCTGGAAACACCATATATTTT
TRBJ1-2	-	TRBV3-1	-	14	CASSLEQRGYGYTF	TGTGCCAGCAGCCTGGAACAGCGCGGATATGGCTACACCTTC
TRBJ2-7	-	TRBV7-2	-	15	CASSFRGGKAYEQYF	TGTGCCAGCAGCTTCAGGGGTGGGAAGGCCTACGAGCAGTACTTC
TRBJ1-5	-	TRBV6-5	TRBD1	16	CASSHPGQGAGQPQHF	TGTGCCAGCAGTCACCCGGGACAGGGGGCTGGTCAGCCCCAGCATTTT
TRBJ1-3	-	TRBV12-3/TRBV12-4	-	15	CASSFWGLSGNTIYF	TGTGCCAGCAGTTTCTGGGGGCTCTCTGGAAACACCATATATTTT
TRBJ2-5	-	TRBV5-1	-	14	CASSPQGGQETQYF	TGCGCCAGCAGCCCTCAGGGGGGCCAAGAGACCCAGTACTTC
TRBJ1-3	few	TRBV3-1	-	14	CASSQVNAGNTIYF	TGTGCCAGCAGCCAAGTGAACGCTGGAAACACCATATATTTT
TRBJ2-5	-	TRBV23-1	-	15	CACRQKKGQAETQYF	TGTGCCTGCAGGCAAAAGAAGGGCCAAGCAGAGACCCAGTACTTC
TRBJ2-1	-	TRBV4-2	-	16	CASSQLEGGSYNEQFF	TGTGCCAGCAGCCAACTCGAGGGGGGATCCTACAATGAGCAGTTCTTC
TRBJ1-5	few	TRBV20-1	-	10	CSAETRGQHF	TGCAGTGCCGAGACACGGGGCCAGCATTTT
TRBJ1-1	few	TRBV7-9	-	15	CASSLELTLNTEAFF	TGTGCCAGCAGCTTAGAGCTCACCCTGAACACTGAAGCTTTCTTT
TRBJ1-3	few	TRBV10-3	-	15	CAISDFGGTGNTIYF	TGTGCCATCAGTGATTTCGGGGGAACGGGAAACACCATATATTTT
TRBJ2-1	few	TRBV7-9	-	15	CASSLGQGGSNEQFF	TGTGCCAGCAGCTTAGGGCAGGGTGGGAGCAATGAGCAGTTCTTC
TRBJ2-1	-	TRBV14	-	16	CASSQEFSVYYNEQFF	TGTGCCAGCAGCCAAGAGTTCTCCGTATACTACAATGAGCAGTTCTTC
TRBJ2-7	few	TRBV2	TRBD1	13	CASDGDRDYEQYF	TGTGCCAGCGACGGGGACAGAGACTACGAGCAGTACTTC
TRBJ2-5	few	TRBV7-2	-	14	CASSPIGGEETQYF	TGTGCCAGCAGCCCAATCGGTGGGGAAGAGACCCAGTACTTC
TRBJ2-5	-	TRBV19	-	15	CASSIWGPGKETQYF	TGTGCCAGTAGTATCTGGGGCCCAGGGAAAGAGACCCAGTACTTC
TRBJ2-1	few	TRBV10-1	TRBD2	16	CASSEGPAGGRDEQFF	TGCGCCAGCAGTGAGGGGCCTGCGGGGGGGCGGGATGAGCAGTTCTTC
TRBJ1-6	many	TRBV12-3/TRBV12-4	-	13	CASTGTRNSPLHF	TGTGCCAGCACCGGGACCCGGAATTCACCCCTCCACTTT
TRBJ1-1	-	TRBV27	-	14	CASSAGALNTEAFF	TGTGCCAGCAGCGCGGGCGCCTTGAACACTGAAGCTTTCTTT
TRBJ1-1	-	TRBV27	-	13	CATAAGTSTEAFF	TGTGCCACCGCTGCTGGGACGTCGACTGAAGCTTTCTTT
TRBJ2-7	few	TRBV4-2	-	15	CASSQDYSLSYEQYF	TGTGCCAGCAGCCAAGATTACAGTTTATCCTACGAGCAGTACTTC
TRBJ2-2	many	TRBV29-1	-	13	CSVGSANTGELFF	TGCAGCGTTGGATCGGCGAACACCGGGGAGCTGTTTTTT
TRBJ1-3	-	TRBV19	TRBD1	16	CASSRPTGIEGNTIYF	TGTGCCAGTAGCCGACCGACAGGGATCGAGGGAAACACCATATATTTT
TRBJ2-3	few	TRBV24-1	TRBD1	15	CATSTATGFTDTQYF	TGTGCCACCAGTACGGCGACAGGGTTCACAGATACGCAGTATTTT
TRBJ1-2	few	TRBV7-2	TRBD1	13	CASGDSLYYGYTF	TGTGCCAGCGGGGACAGCCTTTACTATGGCTACACCTTC
TRBJ2-1	few	TRBV24-1	TRBD2	14	CATGTSGGAHEQFF	TGTGCCACCGGGACTAGCGGGGGGGCTCATGAGCAGTTCTTC
TRBJ2-1	few	TRBV6-1	-	14	CASYDSGLNNEQFF	TGTGCCAGCTACGATTCGGGACTGAACAATGAGCAGTTCTTC
TRBJ1-5	few	TRBV12-3/TRBV12-4	-	15	CASSLNSGLHQPQHF	TGTGCCAGCAGTTTAAATTCAGGACTCCATCAGCCCCAGCATTTT